The 4 T cell receptor beta chains below were found in one sample sequenced in a study of cytomegalovirus exposure and HLA in healthy donors (dated by TCRdb to about 2017). Library creation used the immunoSEQ multiplex PCR assay. For the multiplex PCR, a mixture combining 60 forward primers for TCR Vbeta segments and 13 reverse primers for TCR Jbeta segments was used. TCRdb limited this immuneACCESS table to in-frame rearrangements with V and J called. A share of clones is missing; checked studies link under half to unresolved V genes, and the rest is unexplained. The sample profile shows some 150,000 clones; around 79% of them were found once. Less than 3% of the sample is held by the ten biggest clonotypes. Sequenced input: PBMCs. These receptor sequences come from a male donor in good health and CMV-seronegative.

The chain joins TRBV4-1 to TRBJ1-1, with D possibly matching TRBD1 (6 bases). This CDR3 has 14 residues. Germline loops: CDR1 MGHRA, CDR2 YSYEKL. The ends were cut back, 4 bases at V and 1 base at J, with 10 bases in the middle. CDR3 coding DNA: TGCGCCAGCAGCCCCGGACAGACGAACACTGAAGCTTTCTTT. It encodes CASSPGQTNTEAFF.

The CDR3 DNA reads TGCGCCAGCAGGAACAGGGACATGAACACTGAAGCTTTCTTT. This sequence encodes CASRNRDMNTEAFF. The J gene is TRBJ1-1, the V gene TRBV5-1; possible D gene TRBD1, 6 bases. The CDR3 sequence is 14 residues long. Trimming removed 5 bases from V and 0 bases from J, with 11 bases in between. In germline, CDR1 is SGHRS, CDR2 YFSETQ.

DNA for the CDR3: TGCGCCAGCAGCCCGGAGACAGGGGGCCCTGAAAAACTGTTTTTT. Protein: CASSPETGGPEKLFF. The J gene is TRBJ1-4, the V gene TRBV5-1, with TRBD1 identical over 10 bases. J lost 7 bases, V lost 4 bases, and 7 bases had no gene match. In germline, CDR1 is SGHRS, CDR2 YFSETQ. The CDR3 consists of 15 residues.

This clone was seen a single time. This chain connects TRBV5-1 to TRBJ1-4; D possibly corresponds to TRBD1 (5 bases). CDR1 and CDR2 (germline): SGHRS, YFSETQ. The CDR3 covers 15 residues. Between the trimmed V and J ends, which lost 2 bases and 8 bases, there was a span of 16 bases. The CDR3 is CASSLMGQGGEKLFF. The CDR3 DNA is TGCGCCAGCAGCTTAATGGGGCAGGGTGGAGAAAAACTGTTTTTT.